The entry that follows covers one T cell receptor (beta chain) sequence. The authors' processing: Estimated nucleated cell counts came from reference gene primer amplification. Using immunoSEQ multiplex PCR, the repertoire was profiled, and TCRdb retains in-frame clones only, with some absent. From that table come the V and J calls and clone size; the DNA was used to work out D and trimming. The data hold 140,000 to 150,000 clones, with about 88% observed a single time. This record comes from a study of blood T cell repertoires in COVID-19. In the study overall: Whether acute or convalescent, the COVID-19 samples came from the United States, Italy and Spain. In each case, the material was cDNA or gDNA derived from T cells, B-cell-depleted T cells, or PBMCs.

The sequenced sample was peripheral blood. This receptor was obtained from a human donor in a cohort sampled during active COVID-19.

The CDR3 nucleotides are TGTGCCAGCAGGCGGGCAGGGGTTTCCTACGAGCAGTACTTC. Amino acid sequence: CASRRAGVSYEQYF. The gene calls are TRBV28 and TRBJ2-7, with TRBD1 as a possible D gene (6 bases). The V end lost 6 bases, the J end lost 1 base, and 13 bases lay between the germline ends. This CDR3 has 14 amino acids. Germline-derived CDR1 and CDR2 are MDHEN and SYDVKM.